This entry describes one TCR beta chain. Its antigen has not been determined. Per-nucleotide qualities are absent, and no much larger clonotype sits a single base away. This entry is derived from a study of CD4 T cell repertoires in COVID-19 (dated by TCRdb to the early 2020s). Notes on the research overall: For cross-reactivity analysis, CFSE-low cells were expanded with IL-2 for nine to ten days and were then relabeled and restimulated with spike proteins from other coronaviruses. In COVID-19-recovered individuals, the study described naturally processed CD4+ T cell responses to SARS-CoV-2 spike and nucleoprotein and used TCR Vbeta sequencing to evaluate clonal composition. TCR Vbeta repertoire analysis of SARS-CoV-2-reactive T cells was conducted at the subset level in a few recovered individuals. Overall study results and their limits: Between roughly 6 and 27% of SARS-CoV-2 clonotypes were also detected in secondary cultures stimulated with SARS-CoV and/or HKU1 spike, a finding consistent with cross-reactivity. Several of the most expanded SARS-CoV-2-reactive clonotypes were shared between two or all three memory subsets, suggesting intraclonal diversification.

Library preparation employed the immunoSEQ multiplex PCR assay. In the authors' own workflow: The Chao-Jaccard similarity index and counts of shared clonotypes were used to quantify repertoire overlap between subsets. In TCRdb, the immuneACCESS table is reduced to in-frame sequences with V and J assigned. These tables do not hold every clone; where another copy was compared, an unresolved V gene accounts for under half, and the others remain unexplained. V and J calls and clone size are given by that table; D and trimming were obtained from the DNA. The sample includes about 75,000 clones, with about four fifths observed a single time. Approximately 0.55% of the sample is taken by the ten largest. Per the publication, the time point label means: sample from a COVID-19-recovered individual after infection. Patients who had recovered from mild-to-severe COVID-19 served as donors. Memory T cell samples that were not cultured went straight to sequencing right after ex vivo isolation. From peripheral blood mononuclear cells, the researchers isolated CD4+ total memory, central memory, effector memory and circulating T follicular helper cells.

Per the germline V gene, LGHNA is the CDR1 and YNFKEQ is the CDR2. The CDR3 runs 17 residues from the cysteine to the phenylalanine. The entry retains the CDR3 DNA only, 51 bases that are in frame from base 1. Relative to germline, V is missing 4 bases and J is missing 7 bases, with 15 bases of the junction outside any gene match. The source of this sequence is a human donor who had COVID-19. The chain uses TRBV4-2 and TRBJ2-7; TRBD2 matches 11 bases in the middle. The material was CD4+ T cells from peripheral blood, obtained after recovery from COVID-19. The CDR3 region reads CASSRSPQGLAEGEQYF. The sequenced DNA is TGTGCCAGCAGCCGCTCCCCTCAGGGACTAGCGGAAGGTGAGCAGTACTTC.